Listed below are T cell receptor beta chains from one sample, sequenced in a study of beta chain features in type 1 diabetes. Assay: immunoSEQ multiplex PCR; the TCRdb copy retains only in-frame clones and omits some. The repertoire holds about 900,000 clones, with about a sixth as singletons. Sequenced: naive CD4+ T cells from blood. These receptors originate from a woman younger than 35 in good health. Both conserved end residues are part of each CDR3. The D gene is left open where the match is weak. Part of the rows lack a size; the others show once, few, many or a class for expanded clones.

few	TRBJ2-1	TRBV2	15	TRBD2	TGTGCCAGCAGTCAGGGACTAGCGGGAGGGAATGAGCAGTTCTTC	CASSQGLAGGNEQFF
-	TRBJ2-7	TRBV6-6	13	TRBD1	TGTGCCAGCAGTAAGGGACAGAACTACGAGCAGTACTTC	CASSKGQNYEQYF
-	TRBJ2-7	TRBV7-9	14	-	TGTGCCAGCAGCTTACTAGCGTACTCCTACGAGCAGTACTTC	CASSLLAYSYEQYF
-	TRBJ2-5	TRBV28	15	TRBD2	TGTGCCAGCAGTCTTAGCGGGAGAGCTCCAGAGACCCAGTACTTC	CASSLSGRAPETQYF
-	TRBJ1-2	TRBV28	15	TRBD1	TGTGCCAGCAGGGTCGGGACAGGGGAAGTCTATGGCTACACCTTC	CASRVGTGEVYGYTF
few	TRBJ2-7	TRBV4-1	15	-	TGCGCCAGCAGCCGTATCCGGGACCGTACCTACGAGCAGTACTTC	CASSRIRDRTYEQYF
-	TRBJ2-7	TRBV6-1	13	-	TGTGCCAGCAGTGAATTCGGAAACTACGAGCAGTACTTC	CASSEFGNYEQYF
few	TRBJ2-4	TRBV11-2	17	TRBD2	TGTGCCAGCAGCTCCTTGGGGACTAGGGTCGCCAAAAACATTCAGTACTTC	CASSSLGTRVAKNIQYF
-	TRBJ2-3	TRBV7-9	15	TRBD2	TGTGCCAGCAGCCCGGGAGCGGGACCGGGAGATACGCAGTATTTT	CASSPGAGPGDTQYF
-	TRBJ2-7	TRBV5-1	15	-	TGCGCCAGCAGCTTGGGGACAGTTCAATCCTACGAGCAGTACTTC	CASSLGTVQSYEQYF
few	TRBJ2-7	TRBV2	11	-	TGTGCCACCTCTGTCGCCTACGAGCAGTACTTC	CATSVAYEQYF
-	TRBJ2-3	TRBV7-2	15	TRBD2	TGTGCCAGCAGCTTTTACCGCGGGAGTGGAGATACGCAGTATTTT	CASSFYRGSGDTQYF
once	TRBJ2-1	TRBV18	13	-	TGTGCCAGCTCACCGACCAATCCGGCGGAGCAGTTCTTC	CASSPTNPAEQFF
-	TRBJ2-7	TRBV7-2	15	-	TGTGCCAGCAGCCGCCCGACTTTGAGCTCCTACGAGCAGTACTTC	CASSRPTLSSYEQYF
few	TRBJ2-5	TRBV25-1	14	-	TGTGCCAGCAGTGACAACAGGGTCTGGGAGACCCAGTACTTC	CASSDNRVWETQYF
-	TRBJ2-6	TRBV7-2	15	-	TGTGCCGGGGGCGGGCCAACCTCTGGGGCCAACGTCCTGACTTTC	CAGGGPTSGANVLTF
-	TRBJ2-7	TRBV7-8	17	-	TGTGCCAGCAGCTTAAGGGGTGGGTTAGGGGGTGGAAACGAGCAGTACTTC	CASSLRGGLGGGNEQYF
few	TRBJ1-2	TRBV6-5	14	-	TGTGCCAGCAGTTCAGGGTTGGGGGGCTATGGCTACACCTTC	CASSSGLGGYGYTF
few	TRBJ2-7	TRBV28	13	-	TGTGCCAGCAGTTTATTATCTCGATACGAGCAGTACTTC	CASSLLSRYEQYF
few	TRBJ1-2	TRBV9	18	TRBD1	TGTGCCAGCAGCGTACATAGTCGGAGGACAGGGGGCTTGGATGGCTACACCTTC	CASSVHSRRTGGLDGYTF
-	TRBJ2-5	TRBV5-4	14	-	TGTGCCAGCAGCTTCTGGGGACTTCAAGAGACCCAGTACTTC	CASSFWGLQETQYF
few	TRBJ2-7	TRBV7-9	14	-	TGTGCCAGCAGCTTAGTTCAGGGTAGCCACGAGCAGTACTTC	CASSLVQGSHEQYF
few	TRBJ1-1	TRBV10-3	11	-	TGTGCCATCAGTGAAGCCGCTGAAGCTTTCTTT	CAISEAAEAFF
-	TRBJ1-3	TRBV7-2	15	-	TGTGCCAGCAGCTCTCGAGGGTTAGACAGAAACACCATATATTTT	CASSSRGLDRNTIYF